The 7 T cell receptor beta chains below come from one sample, sequenced in a study of breast tumors, draining lymph nodes, adjacent tissues. TCRdb reprocessed the multiplex PCR reads with MiXCR, giving one entry per CDR3 protein. The profile shows some 120,000 distinct CDR3 sequences, 20% of them singletons. Samples came from axillary lymph nodes draining the breast cancer. The sequencing input was axillary lymph node tissue. These receptor sequences come from a female donor with breast cancer. Some clones in this sample may be carry-over from other donors' samples.

This clonotype was seen many times. The chain recombines TRBV29-1 with TRBJ2-2; no clear D. The V gene lost 4 bases and the J gene lost 3 bases, with 9 bases spanning the gap. This CDR3 has 13 residues. Germline-derived CDR1 and CDR2 are SQVTM and ANQGSEA. In nucleotides, the CDR3 is TGCAGCGTTGTGACTGTTTACACCGGGGAGCTGTTTTTT. It yields the protein CSVVTVYTGELFF.

This clonotype was detected many times. The V call is TRBV4-1, the J call TRBJ2-7; perhaps TRBD1 as D (5 bases). Between the trimmed V and J ends, which lost 1 base and 0 bases, there was a span of 10 bases. Germline CDR1 MGHRA, CDR2 YSYEKL. The CDR3 contains 15 residues. In DNA form, the CDR3 reads TGCGCCAGCAGCCAAGTGCAGGGCCCCTCCTACGAGCAGTACTTC. Translating gives CASSQVQGPSYEQYF.

This clonotype was observed a single time. The rearrangement joins TRBV7-9 to TRBJ2-7; 13 nucleotides align to TRBD2. CDR3 length: 14 residues. Looked up from germline, CDR1 is SEHNR and CDR2 is FQNEAQ (reference sequence). The V segment lost 6 bases and the J segment 3 bases; nucleotides outside the gene matches: 2. CDR3 loop: CASSWTSGSYEQYF. CDR3 DNA sequence: TGTGCCAGCAGTTGGACTAGCGGGAGCTACGAGCAGTACTTC.

This clonotype was recorded many times. The J gene is TRBJ2-7, the V gene TRBV27; D remains unclear. From germline, CDR1 is MNHEY and CDR2 SMNVEV (reference sequence). This CDR3 spans 15 amino acids. V was clipped by 0 bases and J by 1 base, with 10 bases between them. The CDR3 protein is CASSLSFVGSYEQYF. CDR3 coding DNA: TGTGCCAGCAGTTTATCTTTCGTCGGGTCCTACGAGCAGTACTTC.

This clonotype was recorded many times. The chain combines TRBV24-1 with TRBJ1-6, with TRBD1 matching over 7 bases. From germline, CDR1 is KGHDR and CDR2 SFDVKD. This CDR3 has 15 residues. V was pared by 3 bases and J by 2 bases, with 0 bases of the junction left unmatched. CDR3 amino acids: CATSDGQAYNSPLHF. The CDR3 DNA reads TGTGCCACCAGTGATGGACAGGCCTATAATTCACCCCTCCACTTT.

The sample holds many counts of this clonotype. V and J are TRBV7-2 and TRBJ1-5; 8 bases are shared with TRBD1. V shed 7 bases, J shed 7 bases, and the junction held 6 bases outside the gene matches. Germline CDR1 SGHTA, CDR2 FQGNSA. The CDR3 contains 13 residues. The CDR3 reads CASTTGGGQPQHF. The CDR3 DNA reads TGTGCCAGCACCACAGGGGGGGGACAGCCCCAGCATTTT.

This clonotype occurred a few times. A much larger clone sits a single nucleotide away, making a read error possible. The genes are TRBV20-1 and TRBJ2-7, with D possibly being TRBD1 (6 bases). Trimming removed 6 bases at V and 3 bases at J, with 21 bases between. CDR3 size: 15 residues. Germline CDR1 reads DFQATT; CDR2 reads SNEGSKA (reference sequence). The CDR3 nucleotides read TGCAGTGCCAGAAACAGGGCTTTCATCCTCTACGAGCAGTACTTC. Translating gives CSARNRAFILYEQYF.